Shown below are 23 T cell receptor beta chains from a single sample sequenced in a study of T-cell memory formation after mild COVID-19 (dated by TCRdb to the early 2020s). Libraries were built with 5' RACE. The data were produced on an Illumina NovaSeq 6000. TCRdb reworked the public reads: Q25 trimming with fastp, MiXCR clone assembly, productive beta chains retained. Rows matching on CDR3 protein sequence are summarized as one entry with the most common DNA and genes. For this sample there are about 350,000 distinct CDR3 sequences; 28% appear just once. Roughly 14% of the sample goes to the ten largest clones. The sequencing input was PBMCs or a T cell subset sorted from them (not recorded which). The origin of the receptors is an adult woman who had mild COVID-19 (a few samples of this study predate the infection). The sample titles of this study are shuffled in the database, so cell type and time point are left out; the donor was told from shared clones.

The V call is TRBV29-1, the J call TRBJ1-5, with D possibly TRBD1 on 5 matching bases. The CDR3 runs to 15 residues. Germline values: CDR1 SQVTM, CDR2 ANQGSEA. Trimming left V 3 bases short and J 7 bases short, with 19 bases between. CDR3 protein: CSVESTERPGQPQHF. The CDR3 DNA reads as TGCAGCGTTGAGTCGACAGAACGTCCCGGACAGCCCCAGCATTTT.

The V call is TRBV24-1, the J call TRBJ2-1, with 9 bases that match TRBD2. Germline values: CDR1 KGHDR, CDR2 SFDVKD. CDR3 size: 14 residues. With V trimmed by 7 bases and J by 4 bases, 4 bases remained unmatched. CDR3 sequence: CATRSGGLYNEQFF. The CDR3 nucleotides are TGTGCCACCAGAAGCGGGGGGTTATACAATGAGCAGTTCTTC.

The V gene is TRBV6-6, the J gene TRBJ2-1; 7 bases align to TRBD2. This CDR3 is built from 16 residues. With 5 bases clipped from V and 4 bases from J, the junction kept 11 bases outside the gene matches. From germline, CDR1 is MNHNY and CDR2 SVGAGI (reference sequence). The CDR3 nucleotides read TGTGCCAGCAGTCACCACTCTAGCGGCCGGTACAATGAGCAGTTCTTC. It specifies CASSHHSSGRYNEQFF.

A few counts support this clonotype. The chain is built from TRBV14 and TRBJ2-5; 9 nucleotides match TRBD2. The CDR3 is 16 amino acids. The trim removed 4 bases at V and 0 bases at J, leaving 6 bases unmatched. Germline lookup yields CDR1 SGHDN and CDR2 FVKESK. The CDR3 region is CASSPLAGDNQETQYF. CDR3 DNA sequence: TGTGCCAGCAGCCCCTTAGCGGGAGACAACCAAGAGACCCAGTACTTC. The variable domain in full, with the rest retrieved from reference TRBV14 and TRBJ2-5, is EAGVTQFPSHSVIEKGQTVTLRCDPISGHDNLYWYRRVMGKEIKFLLHFVKESKQDESGMPNNRFLAERTGGTYSTLKVQPAELEDSGVYFCASSPLAGDNQETQYFGPGTRLLVL.

The V and J genes are TRBV14 and TRBJ2-1; D ambiguous. CDR3 length: 18 amino acids. Per germline, CDR1 SGHDN and CDR2 FVKESK. Trimming left V 2 bases short and J 3 bases short, with 20 bases between. In nucleotides, the CDR3 is TGTGCCAGCAGCCAAATAAGGGTAGGCGAGCGTTTCTACAATGAGCAGTTCTTC. This codes for CASSQIRVGERFYNEQFF.

This clonotype was seen more than once but under ten times. V is TRBV4-3 and J is TRBJ1-3, with D tentatively TRBD1 (6 bases). Between the trimmed V and J ends, which lost 0 bases and 0 bases, there was a span of 9 bases. Germline values: CDR1 LGHNA, CDR2 YSLEER. This CDR3 region has 16 residues. The CDR3 nucleotides are TGCGCCAGCAGCCAAGATCCCAGGGGCTCTGGAAACACCATATATTTT. Protein: CASSQDPRGSGNTIYF.

This chain joins TRBV7-9 and TRBJ2-7; maybe TRBD1 (6 bases). CDR1 is SEHNR and CDR2 is FQNEAQ in the germline V gene (reference sequence). This CDR3 contains 15 residues. V was clipped by 1 base and J by 1 base, with 11 bases between them. The CDR3 bases are TGTGCCAGCAGCTTAGTAAGTGGACAGTCCTACGAGCAGTACTTC. It is translated as CASSLVSGQSYEQYF.

This clonotype was observed a handful of times. The rearrangement links TRBV4-1 to TRBJ2-1, with TRBD1 matching over 7 bases. Germline V gene data show CDR1 as MGHRA and CDR2 as YSYEKL. CDR3 size: 15 residues. The ends lost 4 bases at V and 8 bases at J; junction bases unmatched: 11. The CDR3 protein is CASSPGQFSSDEQFF. Written as DNA, the CDR3 is TGCGCCAGCAGCCCGGGACAGTTTTCTTCGGATGAGCAGTTCTTC.

This clonotype was detected a few times. The V call is TRBV19, the J call TRBJ1-2, with TRBD1 as a possible D gene (6 bases). CDR1 is LNHDA and CDR2 is SQIVND in the germline V gene (reference sequence). V was cut by 2 bases and J by 7 bases, with 11 bases left in between. CDR3 length: 13 residues. As DNA, the CDR3 is TGTGCCAGTAGTATATCAGGGGCTTTTGGCTACACCTTC. This sequence encodes CASSISGAFGYTF.

Ten or more counts support this clonotype. The gene calls are TRBV29-1 and TRBJ2-5; TRBD2 is a possible D gene (6 bases). CDR1 is SQVTM, CDR2 ANQGSEA, per germline. The ends were cut back, 3 bases at V and 5 bases at J, with 16 bases in the middle. The CDR3 is 14 residues long. The CDR3 sequence is CSVDGGKAAETQYF. CDR3 nucleotide sequence: TGCAGCGTTGATGGCGGGAAGGCGGCGGAGACCCAGTACTTC.

This clonotype was detected a few times. The chain joins TRBV12-3 or TRBV12-4 to TRBJ2-7; D is undetermined. V lost 5 bases, J lost 4 bases, and 15 bases lay in between. The CDR3 is 14 amino acids. Here the CDR3 reads CASSPQTPSYEQYF. For the CDR3, the DNA is TGTGCCAGCAGTCCCCAGACCCCATCGTACGAGCAGTACTTC.

This clonotype was detected ten times or more. V gene TRBV11-3 combines with J gene TRBJ1-1; 9 bases are shared with TRBD1. The CDR3 totals 11 residues. V lost 5 bases and J lost 13; bases outside the gene matches: 5. The germline CDR1 and CDR2 sequences are SGHNT and YENEEA. CDR3 sequence: CASSLGQGNFF. The DNA of the CDR3 is TGTGCCAGCAGCCTCGGACAGGGGAATTTCTTT.

This chain connects TRBV28 to TRBJ2-7; the match to TRBD2 covers 13 bases. This CDR3 has 13 residues. In germline, CDR1 is MDHEN, CDR2 SYDVKM. V was pared by 9 bases and J by 3 bases, with 2 bases of the junction left unmatched. DNA for the CDR3: TGTGCCAGTGGGACTAGCGGGAACTACGAGCAGTACTTC. Residues: CASGTSGNYEQYF.

CDR3 in DNA: TGTGCCAGCAGCTCTACATCTGGTTGGGACACTGAAGCTTTCTTT. Encoded protein: CASSSTSGWDTEAFF. The chain couples TRBV7-9 to TRBJ1-1; D unclear. The CDR3 sequence is 15 residues long. Germline V gene sequence: CDR1 SEHNR, CDR2 FQNEAQ (reference sequence). Trimming shortened V by 4 bases and J by 3 bases, and 15 bases separated the two germline ends.

The rearrangement uses TRBV10-3 and TRBJ1-5, with 10 positions matching TRBD1. The CDR3 contains 14 residues. Germline trimming cut 5 bases from V and 4 bases from J; bases unmatched to any gene: 2. Looked up from germline, CDR1 is ENHRY and CDR2 is SYGVKD. In nucleotides, the CDR3 is TGTGCCATCAGTAGGACAGGGGGGAATCAGCCCCAGCATTTT. Translation gives CAISRTGGNQPQHF.

This clonotype was seen many times. The CDR3 protein is CATKELGTGELFF. As DNA, the CDR3 is TGTGCCACCAAAGAATTAGGGACCGGGGAGCTGTTTTTT. The chain combines TRBV24-1 with TRBJ2-2; D unresolved. The V gene's germline CDR1 is KGHDR and CDR2 SFDVKD. V shed 8 bases and J shed 5 bases, with 11 bases lying between them. The CDR3 spans 13 residues.

This clonotype was picked up a small number of times. The chain is built from TRBV6-6 and TRBJ2-7; D ambiguous. The germline CDR1 and CDR2 sequences are MNHNY and SVGAGI (reference sequence). CDR3 length equals 11 residues. Trimming took off 8 bases at V and 4 bases at J, with 9 bases between the two ends. CDR3 sequence: CASLAGYEQYF. The CDR3 region has the DNA TGTGCCAGCCTGGCTGGATACGAGCAGTACTTC.

This rearrangement joins TRBV30 to TRBJ1-1; no definite D call. CDR1 and CDR2 from the germline V gene are GTSNPN and SVGIG (reference sequence). The V gene lost 8 bases and the J gene lost 4 bases, with 14 bases spanning the gap. The CDR3 consists of 12 residues. Here the CDR3 reads CAREPLGTEAFF. The CDR3 DNA follows: TGTGCCCGGGAACCTTTGGGCACTGAAGCTTTCTTT.

The chain combines TRBV12-3 or TRBV12-4 with TRBJ2-1, with 11 nucleotides matching TRBD2. V shed 3 bases and J 8 bases; nucleotides not matched to a gene: 3. CDR3 size: 14 residues. The CDR3 region has the DNA TGTGCCAGCAGTTTTAGCGGGAGGGGCGATGAGCAGTTCTTC. Translated, it gives CASSFSGRGDEQFF.

This clonotype was found a few times. The J gene is TRBJ2-5, the V gene TRBV5-6; 12 bases are a match to TRBD2. The ends lost 2 bases at V and 5 bases at J; junction bases unmatched: 4. The CDR3 extends over 15 amino acids. In germline, CDR1 is SGHDT, CDR2 YYEEEE. CDR3 region: CASSLPSGRGETQYF. The CDR3 bases are TGTGCCAGCAGCTTACCTAGCGGGAGGGGTGAGACCCAGTACTTC.

The rearrangement links TRBV7-2 to TRBJ2-7, with 13 bases matching TRBD2. With V trimmed by 4 bases and J by 6 bases, 0 bases remained unmatched. Germline assignment: CDR1 SGHTA and CDR2 FQGNSA. The CDR3 has 13 residues. The CDR3 sequence: CASSWTSGSEQYF. CDR3 DNA: TGTGCCAGCAGCTGGACTAGCGGGAGCGAGCAGTACTTC.

This clonotype was seen a handful of times. The junction differs from germline at one of its ends, possibly a read error. The J gene is TRBJ2-5, the V gene TRBV11-3, with TRBD2 matching 10 bases. This CDR3 is 18 amino acids long. The germline V gene encodes CDR1 SGHNT and CDR2 YENEEA. The CDR3 DNA reads as TGTGCCAGCAGCCTAGAAGGAGCGGGAGGGCCCACGCGGGAGACCCAGTACTTC. Encoded protein: CASSLEGAGGPTRETQYF.

The CDR3 is CATRATRGFGNEKLFF. For the CDR3, the DNA is TGTGCCACCAGGGCAACCAGGGGGTTCGGTAATGAAAAACTGTTTTTT. The genes are TRBV15 and TRBJ1-4; 7 positions match TRBD1. The CDR3 length is 16 residues. V lost 6 bases to trimming and J lost 4 bases; unmatched junction nucleotides: 11. Germline V gene data show CDR1 as LNHNV and CDR2 as YYDKDF (reference sequence).